The clone carrying this TCR beta chain was seen a handful of times. Sorted CD3+TCRalphabeta+CD8 single positive cells from organoids and thymus were used for RNA. Total RNA came from approximately 40,000 to 200,000 sorted cells. Semi-nested PCR with reverse primers in the TRAC or TRBC constant regions amplified each chain separately. cDNA synthesis used 3.5 to 500 ng of total RNA. TCRdb reprocessed the 5' RACE reads with MiXCR, giving one entry per CDR3 protein. The data hold under 10,000 distinct CDR3 sequences, with around 17% observed a single time. The data were obtained in a study of T cells generated in artificial thymic organoids. For the study at large: Some experiments further sorted thymic T cells to remove CD4 immature single positive or double positive precursors.

This CDR3 comprises 14 residues. Trimming shortened V by 3 bases and J by 12 bases, and 18 bases separated the two germline ends. The V gene's germline CDR1 is MGHRA and CDR2 YSYEKL. This sequence joins TRBV4-1 and TRBJ2-1; D ambiguous. This receptor was taken from a human donor who gave cord blood stem cells for thymic organoid culture, a cardiac surgery patient who gave postnatal thymus, or a blood donor (not recorded which). Material for sequencing was naive CD8+ T cells from the thymus. Subset indicated: CD3+TCRalphabeta+CD8SP T cells; for blood, CD45RO-CCR7+ naive CD8+ T cells. CDR3 in DNA: TGCGCCAGCAGCCACTCGGGTAGTCTTGATGGGCAGTTCTTC. Protein: CASSHSGSLDGQFF.